Listed below are T cell receptor beta chains from one sample, sequenced in a study of blood T cell repertoires in COVID-19. Profiling relied on immunoSEQ multiplex PCR, and the TCRdb table lists in-frame clones only, not all of them. Here the sample spans 220,000 or so clones, around 85% being singletons. Sequenced input: PBMCs or T cells enriched from blood (not recorded which). These TCRs come from a woman between 40 and 50 years old with acute COVID-19. Both conserved end residues are part of each CDR3. The D gene is left open where the match is weak. Where a row states a size, it is once, few, many or the class of an expanded clone; other rows omit it.

TRBV11-2	TRBJ2-3	-	-	CASSLLAGITDTQYF	TGTGCCAGCAGCTTGCTGGCAGGGATCACAGATACGCAGTATTTT
TRBV18	TRBJ1-2	-	-	CASSPYRGDDGYTF	TGTGCCAGCTCACCCTATCGGGGGGACGATGGCTACACCTTC
TRBV6-5	TRBJ1-2	-	-	CASSYYLGARYGYTF	TGTGCCAGCAGTTATTATCTGGGAGCCAGATATGGCTACACCTTC
TRBV5-1	TRBJ2-7	-	-	CASSYPGTYEQYF	TGCGCCAGCAGCTATCCGGGAACCTACGAGCAGTACTTC
TRBV10-2	TRBJ1-1	TRBD1	-	CASRGQGPNTEAFF	TGCGCCAGCAGGGGACAGGGGCCGAACACTGAAGCTTTCTTT
TRBV9	TRBJ1-2	TRBD1	-	CASSAGGGQAYGYTF	TGTGCCAGCAGCGCTGGGGGGGGACAGGCGTATGGCTACACCTTC
TRBV7-2	TRBJ2-2	TRBD2	-	CASSREAGGTGELFF	TGTGCCAGCTCCCGAGAGGCGGGGGGGACCGGGGAGCTGTTTTTT
TRBV5-4	TRBJ2-5	-	-	CASSPEGLTQYF	TGTGCCAGCAGCCCCGAGGGCTTGACCCAGTACTTC
TRBV6-6	TRBJ1-2	-	-	CASCAGGYGYTF	TGTGCCAGCTGCGCGGGGGGCTATGGCTACACCTTC
TRBV12-3/TRBV12-4	TRBJ1-2	-	few	CASTLMRVNGYTF	TGTGCCAGCACCTTGATGAGGGTTAATGGCTACACCTTC
TRBV11-2	TRBJ1-2	-	-	CASSLESTARGGYTF	TGTGCCAGCAGCTTAGAGTCGACAGCCCGAGGTGGCTACACCTTC
TRBV21-1	TRBJ1-5	-	-	CASSDNEGGKRQPQHF	TGTGCCAGCAGCGATAACGAAGGCGGGAAGCGGCAGCCCCAGCATTTT
TRBV4-3	TRBJ1-2	TRBD1	few	CASSQDRTGPFYGYTF	TGCGCCAGCAGCCAAGACCGGACAGGGCCTTTCTATGGCTACACCTTC
TRBV21-1	TRBJ1-5	-	-	CASSTPLGTPSNQPQHF	TGTGCCAGCAGCACACCCCTGGGGACACCTAGCAATCAGCCCCAGCATTTT
TRBV7-8	TRBJ1-5	-	many	CASSSEAGMSNQPQHF	TGTGCCAGCAGCTCAGAGGCAGGGATGAGCAATCAGCCCCAGCATTTT
TRBV6-1	TRBJ2-2	TRBD1	-	CASSEDRDRGISGELFF	TGTGCCAGCAGTGAAGACCGGGACAGGGGGATTTCCGGGGAGCTGTTTTTT
TRBV5-1	TRBJ1-2	TRBD1	-	CASSETPGTGYGYTF	TGCGCCAGCAGCGAGACCCCCGGGACAGGGTACGGCTACACCTTC
TRBV2	TRBJ1-1	TRBD1	-	CASRVTGAEAFF	TGTGCCAGCAGGGTGACAGGGGCTGAAGCTTTCTTT
TRBV24-1	TRBJ2-2	TRBD2	-	CATSDFRLAGRRDTGELFF	TGTGCCACCAGTGATTTTAGGCTAGCGGGGAGGAGGGACACCGGGGAGCTGTTTTTT
TRBV10-3	TRBJ1-5	TRBD1	-	CAISENFGTGGQPQHF	TGTGCCATCAGTGAGAACTTTGGGACAGGTGGTCAGCCCCAGCATTTT
TRBV6-5	TRBJ2-3	-	-	CASRTAGQSTDTQYF	TGTGCCAGCAGGACAGCGGGACAAAGCACAGATACGCAGTATTTT
TRBV2	TRBJ1-5	-	once	CASRGKGVGNQPQHF	TGTGCCAGCAGGGGTAAGGGGGTGGGCAATCAGCCCCAGCATTTT
TRBV9	TRBJ1-2	-	-	CASSVATREGQANYGYTF	TGTGCCAGCAGCGTAGCTACGAGGGAGGGCCAAGCTAACTATGGCTACACCTTC
TRBV6-6	TRBJ2-2	-	-	CASSAGGRTGELFF	TGTGCCAGCAGTGCCGGAGGGCGAACCGGGGAGCTGTTTTTT
TRBV2	TRBJ1-2	TRBD1	few	CASSERGQGIGYGYTF	TGTGCCAGCAGTGAAAGGGGACAGGGGATCGGCTATGGCTACACCTTC
TRBV25-1	TRBJ1-3	TRBD1	-	CASSPRGPGNTIYF	TGTGCCAGCAGCCCCAGGGGGCCTGGAAACACCATATATTTT
TRBV24-1	TRBJ2-5	-	few	CATSDGLFQYF	TGTGCCACCAGTGACGGACTCTTCCAGTACTTC
TRBV30	TRBJ1-2	TRBD1	-	CAWSPRSDRLAHGYTF	TGTGCCTGGAGTCCTCGGTCGGACAGGCTAGCCCATGGCTACACCTTC
TRBV4-1	TRBJ1-6	TRBD1	once	CASTDGTGRNSPLHF	TGCGCCAGCACCGATGGGACAGGGAGGAATTCACCCCTCCACTTT
TRBV23-1	TRBJ2-7	-	-	CASRPQGDEQYF	TGCGCCAGCAGGCCACAGGGAGACGAGCAGTACTTC
TRBV4-2	TRBJ2-7	TRBD2	-	CASSPGGYEQYF	TGTGCCAGCAGCCCGGGGGGCTACGAGCAGTACTTC
TRBV4-3	TRBJ2-5	TRBD2	-	CASSQELAGDETQYF	TGCGCCAGCAGCCAAGAACTAGCGGGGGATGAGACCCAGTACTTC
TRBV6-6	TRBJ2-1	TRBD2	-	CASASLAGGYSEQFF	TGTGCCAGCGCATCTCTAGCGGGGGGGTACAGTGAGCAGTTCTTC
TRBV9	TRBJ2-3	TRBD2	-	CASSVGRGASTDTQYF	TGTGCCAGCAGCGTAGGGCGGGGGGCCAGCACAGATACGCAGTATTTT
TRBV5-1	TRBJ1-2	TRBD1	-	CASSLSQGVNYGYTF	TGCGCCAGCAGCTTATCACAGGGGGTTAACTATGGCTACACCTTC
TRBV5-1	TRBJ2-1	TRBD2	few	CASSLALAGGPGDEQFF	TGCGCCAGCAGCTTGGCCCTAGCGGGAGGGCCCGGAGATGAGCAGTTCTTC
TRBV19	TRBJ1-5	TRBD1	-	CASSILLGQGNQPQHF	TGTGCCAGTAGTATACTTCTGGGACAGGGGAATCAGCCCCAGCATTTT
TRBV29-1	TRBJ1-1	-	-	CSVLEGETEAFF	TGCAGCGTTCTCGAGGGAGAGACTGAAGCTTTCTTT
TRBV15	TRBJ1-4	-	-	CATSRDRGHGNEKLFF	TGTGCCACCAGCAGAGATAGGGGACACGGTAATGAAAAACTGTTTTTT
TRBV5-1	TRBJ2-2	TRBD1	-	CASSMGQVQTGELFF	TGCGCCAGCAGCATGGGACAGGTCCAAACGGGGGAGCTGTTTTTT
TRBV16	TRBJ1-1	-	once	CASSQSRTGRTEAFF	TGTGCCAGCAGCCAATCGCGCACAGGGCGAACTGAAGCTTTCTTT
TRBV29-1	TRBJ1-2	TRBD1	-	CSVRRDRGSGGGYTF	TGCAGCGTACGAAGGGACAGGGGCTCAGGGGGTGGCTACACCTTC
TRBV28	TRBJ2-1	TRBD2	-	CASSPGVAGYNEQFF	TGTGCCAGCAGCCCCGGAGTAGCGGGCTACAATGAGCAGTTCTTC
TRBV6-5	TRBJ1-2	-	-	CASRFKRQGNDGYTF	TGTGCCAGCAGGTTTAAGAGGCAGGGAAATGACGGCTACACCTTC
TRBV6-5	TRBJ1-2	TRBD1	few	CASSRPGQGAQGYTF	TGTGCCAGCAGTCGCCCGGGACAGGGGGCTCAGGGCTACACCTTC
TRBV4-1	TRBJ1-5	-	-	CASSHRQVNQPQHF	TGCGCCAGCAGCCACCGACAGGTGAATCAGCCCCAGCATTTT
TRBV3-1/TRBV3-2	TRBJ2-3	TRBD2	once	CASSLRLAGGIPDTQYF	TGTGCCAGCAGCCTAAGACTAGCGGGAGGGATTCCAGATACGCAGTATTTT
TRBV19	TRBJ1-1	TRBD1	-	CASSMLNGAGGRF	TGTGCCAGTAGTATGTTAAACGGGGCAGGGGGCAGGTTT
TRBV3-1/TRBV3-2	TRBJ2-7	-	-	CASSQPGLRYEQYF	TGTGCCAGCAGCCAACCGGGACTTCGATACGAGCAGTACTTC
TRBV29-1	TRBJ2-5	TRBD1	once	CSVADRDETQYF	TGCAGCGTAGCTGACAGGGATGAGACCCAGTACTTC
TRBV25-1	TRBJ1-3	-	-	CASSDPGVKENTIYF	TGTGCCAGCAGTGACCCCGGGGTAAAGGAAAACACCATATATTTT
TRBV6-5	TRBJ2-1	TRBD2	-	CASAGPGGRNEQFF	TGTGCCAGCGCTGGGCCGGGCGGGAGGAATGAGCAGTTCTTC
TRBV29-1	TRBJ2-1	-	-	CSVREAVASTIEQFF	TGCAGCGTGAGGGAGGCGGTAGCGTCAACTATTGAGCAGTTCTTC
TRBV30	TRBJ1-4	-	once	CAWSVQVIVNEKLFF	TGTGCCTGGAGTGTCCAGGTAATTGTAAATGAAAAACTGTTTTTT